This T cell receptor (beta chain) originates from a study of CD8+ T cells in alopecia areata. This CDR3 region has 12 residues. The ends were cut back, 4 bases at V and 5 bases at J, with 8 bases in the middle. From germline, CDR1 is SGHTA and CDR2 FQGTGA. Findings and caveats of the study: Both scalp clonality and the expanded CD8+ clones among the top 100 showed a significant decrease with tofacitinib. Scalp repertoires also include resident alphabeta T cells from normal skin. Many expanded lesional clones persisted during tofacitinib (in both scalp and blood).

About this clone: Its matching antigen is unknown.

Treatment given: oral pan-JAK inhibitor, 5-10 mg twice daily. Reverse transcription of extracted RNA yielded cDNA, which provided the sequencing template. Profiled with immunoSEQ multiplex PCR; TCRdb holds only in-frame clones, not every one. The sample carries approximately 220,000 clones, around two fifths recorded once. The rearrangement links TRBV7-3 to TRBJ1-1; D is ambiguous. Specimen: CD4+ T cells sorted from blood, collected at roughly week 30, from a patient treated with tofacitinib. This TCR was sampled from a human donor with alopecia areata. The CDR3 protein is CASSSSGTEAFF. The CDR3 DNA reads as TGTGCCAGCAGCTCCTCGGGGACTGAAGCTTTCTTT.